Listed below are T cell receptor beta chains from one sample, sequenced in a study of blood T cells in healthy people across ages. TCRdb re-analysed the 5' RACE reads in MiXCR, keeping a single row per CDR3 protein. The data show 850,000 to 1,000,000 distinct CDR3 sequences, just over 50% seen once. Specimen: blood. These receptors were taken from a woman aged 55 to 70 in good health. Each CDR3 is given with its conserved first and last residue. D genes are given only for firm matches. Expanded clones get a size class; other rows say once, few or many, or leave the size out.

d_gene,j_gene,abundance,v_gene,CDR3nt,CDR3aa
TRBD1,TRBJ1-1,NA,TRBV20-1,TGCAGTGCTGGGACAGGGCTGAACACTGAAGCTTTCTTT,CSAGTGLNTEAFF
TRBD1,TRBJ2-5,NA,TRBV27,TGTGCCAGCAGTTCGGACAGGGGGGGGTGGGAGACCCAGTACTTC,CASSSDRGGWETQYF
TRBD2,TRBJ2-1,few,TRBV29-1,TGCAGCTCCAGTTGGAGCGGGAGTCGAAATGAGCAGTTCTTC,CSSSWSGSRNEQFF
TRBD2,TRBJ2-1,NA,TRBV29-1,TGCAGCGTTTACGGGAGGGTTTCCTACAATGAGCAGTTCTTC,CSVYGRVSYNEQFF
TRBD1,TRBJ1-6,NA,TRBV2,TGTGCCAGCAGCGCCGAAAGTGTGACAGGGAAAATGCCCCTCCACTTT,CASSAESVTGKMPLHF
NA,TRBJ2-3,few,TRBV5-6,TGTGCCAGCAGCCCCGGACCACACACAGATACGCAGTATTTT,CASSPGPHTDTQYF
TRBD1,TRBJ2-7,NA,TRBV6-5,TGTGCCAGCAGTTCTGTGGGGGACAGCTACGAGCAGTACTTC,CASSSVGDSYEQYF
NA,TRBJ1-5,NA,TRBV28,TGTGCCAGCAGTTCCCTCGCAGGGAGCAATCAGCCCCAGCATTTT,CASSSLAGSNQPQHF
NA,TRBJ2-3,few,TRBV28,TGTGCCAGCACCCCTGGGGCCATAGATACGCAGTATTTT,CASTPGAIDTQYF
NA,TRBJ1-1,NA,TRBV28,TGTGCCAGCAGTATATCGCACATGAACACTGAAGCTTTCTTT,CASSISHMNTEAFF
NA,TRBJ2-3,NA,TRBV29-1,TGCAGCGTTAGGGGGTGGAACACAGATACGCAGTATTTT,CSVRGWNTDTQYF
NA,TRBJ1-5,NA,TRBV6-6,TGTGCCAGCAGTTACGCGTTCTCAGGGGATAGCAATCAGCCCCAGCATTTT,CASSYAFSGDSNQPQHF
NA,TRBJ2-1,NA,TRBV29-1,TGCAGCGTTGCCGGGACGGCGAAACCGGGCCAGGAGTTCTTC,CSVAGTAKPGQEFF
NA,TRBJ2-7,NA,TRBV27,TGTGCCAGCAGTTCGAAACAAAATTACGAGCAGTACTTC,CASSSKQNYEQYF
NA,TRBJ2-7,many,TRBV7-2,TGTGCCAGCAGCTTAGGGGGAACCTACGAGCAGTACTTC,CASSLGGTYEQYF
NA,TRBJ1-2,many,TRBV12-3/TRBV12-4,TGTGCCAGCAGTTTGAGGGGGGGTGTTGGCTACACCTTC,CASSLRGGVGYTF
NA,TRBJ2-3,NA,TRBV7-2,TGTGCCAGCAGCGTGGGCGGGGGCCCCGCAGATACGCAGTATTTT,CASSVGGGPADTQYF
NA,TRBJ2-3,NA,TRBV7-3,TGTGCCAGCAGCCCGACCGCTCTAGCGATTGTCGCAGATACGCAGTATTTT,CASSPTALAIVADTQYF
TRBD2,TRBJ2-1,NA,TRBV4-2,TGTGCCAGCAGCCAAGATCCGGGACTAGGGTGGTTCTTC,CASSQDPGLGWFF
TRBD2,TRBJ2-3,many,TRBV27,TGTGCCAGCAGTTCACCAACGTCGACTAGCGGGAGTCGGGATACGCAGTATTTT,CASSSPTSTSGSRDTQYF
NA,TRBJ2-7,NA,TRBV7-9,TGTGCCAGCAGCTTCGGGCTCGGCGGGTATGAGCAGTACTTC,CASSFGLGGYEQYF
TRBD1,TRBJ2-7,NA,TRBV20-1,TGCAGTGCTACTCGGACAGGGGAGGTCTACGAGCAGTACTTC,CSATRTGEVYEQYF
TRBD2,TRBJ2-3,NA,TRBV27,TGTGCCAGCAGTTTAACTTCACTAGCGGCCATCACAGATACGCAGTATTTT,CASSLTSLAAITDTQYF
TRBD1,TRBJ2-7,NA,TRBV5-1,TGCGCCAGCAGTTTTTACCGGGACAGGGGGTCCGAGCAGTACTTC,CASSFYRDRGSEQYF
TRBD1,TRBJ1-4,NA,TRBV12-3/TRBV12-4,TGTGCCAGCAGTCCCTGGGACAGGGTCGATGAAAAACTGTTTTTT,CASSPWDRVDEKLFF
TRBD1,TRBJ1-2,NA,TRBV12-3/TRBV12-4,TGTGCCAGCAGACCCGGGACAGTCTATGGCTACACCTTC,CASRPGTVYGYTF
TRBD1,TRBJ2-1,NA,TRBV4-3,TGCGCCAGCAGCCCACTTACAGGGGTCTACAATGAGCAGTTCTTC,CASSPLTGVYNEQFF
TRBD2,TRBJ2-5,NA,TRBV24-1,TGTGCCACCAGTGATTTGGGACTAGCGGGAGGTGGCAATGAGCAGTACTTC,CATSDLGLAGGGNEQYF
NA,TRBJ2-7,NA,TRBV29-1,TGCAGCGTCGAGGGGCAGAAATACGAGCAGTACTTC,CSVEGQKYEQYF
TRBD1,TRBJ1-1,NA,TRBV2,TGTGCCAGCGGACAGGGACGCCTGAACACTGAAGCTTTCTTT,CASGQGRLNTEAFF
NA,TRBJ1-6,NA,TRBV3-1,TGTGCCAGCAGCCAAGGCGTGGAGTCACCCCTCCACTTT,CASSQGVESPLHF
TRBD2,TRBJ2-4,NA,TRBV5-1,TGCGCCAGCAGCGTACCCAGGGAGGGGACGAAAAATATTCAGTACTTC,CASSVPREGTKNIQYF
NA,TRBJ2-3,NA,TRBV3-1,TGTGCCAGCAGCCAAGAAGGCAGACTACAAGATACGCAGTATTTT,CASSQEGRLQDTQYF
TRBD1,TRBJ2-5,NA,TRBV2,TGTGCCAGCAGTGAAGCGGACAGGCAAGAGACCCAGTACTTC,CASSEADRQETQYF
NA,TRBJ1-2,few,TRBV11-2,TGTGCCAGCAGCGGGGGACCTCCGGAGGGGTATGGCTACACCTTC,CASSGGPPEGYGYTF
NA,TRBJ2-7,NA,TRBV20-1,TGCAGTGCAAACCATGCAGGGGCCCACGGGGCCGAGCAGTACTTC,CSANHAGAHGAEQYF
TRBD2,TRBJ2-1,NA,TRBV7-3,TGTGCCAGCAGCTTAGGACTAGGGGTCGACAGTGAGCAGTTCTTC,CASSLGLGVDSEQFF
NA,TRBJ2-3,NA,TRBV14,TGTGCCAGCAGCCAAGATGTGCGGGGTGGCACAGATACGCAGTATTTT,CASSQDVRGGTDTQYF
TRBD1,TRBJ2-5,NA,TRBV27,TGTGCCAGCAGCCCACAGGGGGCAGAGACCCAGTACTTC,CASSPQGAETQYF
NA,TRBJ2-1,NA,TRBV6-5,TGTGCCAGCAGTTACCGGCTCGCAGACAATGAGCAGTTCTTC,CASSYRLADNEQFF
TRBD1,TRBJ2-7,NA,TRBV20-1,TGCAGTGCTCAGGACAGGGTGAACTACTACGAGCAGTACTTC,CSAQDRVNYYEQYF
NA,TRBJ2-3,once,TRBV20-1,TGCAGTGCTAGCTTTTCGGAGCGGACGGACACAGATACGCAGTATTTT,CSASFSERTDTDTQYF
TRBD1,TRBJ2-3,NA,TRBV6-1,TGTGCCAGTAGACAGGGGTTAAGTGCAGATACGCAGTATTTT,CASRQGLSADTQYF
TRBD1,TRBJ2-4,NA,TRBV15,TGTGCCACCAGCAGAATGAGTACAGGGGAAAACATTCAGTACTTC,CATSRMSTGENIQYF
NA,TRBJ2-7,NA,TRBV28,TGTGCCAGCAATCCCCTGGGGCAGTCCTCCTACGAGCAGTACTTC,CASNPLGQSSYEQYF
TRBD1,TRBJ1-4,NA,TRBV4-1,TGCGCCAGCAGAAAAATACAGGGGCTATTAAATGAAAAACTGTTTTTT,CASRKIQGLLNEKLFF
TRBD1,TRBJ2-7,few,TRBV5-6,TGTGCCAGCAGCTACATGACAGGGACCGAGCAGTACTTC,CASSYMTGTEQYF
NA,TRBJ1-2,once,TRBV30,TGTGCCTGGAGTGTACACGGCAGCGGGGCCCTCATTTATGGCTACACCTTC,CAWSVHGSGALIYGYTF
TRBD1,TRBJ1-1,NA,TRBV6-5,TGTGCCACCGTGCTTGGAGCAGGGGGAAAGAAAGCTTTCTTT,CATVLGAGGKKAFF
NA,TRBJ1-4,NA,TRBV7-9,TGTGCCAGCAGCTTAGGGACCAGCGACCTTGAAAAACTGTTTTTT,CASSLGTSDLEKLFF
NA,TRBJ2-5,NA,TRBV20-1,TGCAGTGCCCCCGAAACCATCCAAGAGACCCAGTACTTC,CSAPETIQETQYF
TRBD2,TRBJ2-5,NA,TRBV11-2,TGTGCCAGCAGCTTAGGGGGACTAGCGGGGTACCAAGAGACCCAGTACTTC,CASSLGGLAGYQETQYF
NA,TRBJ2-1,few,TRBV7-3,TGTGCCAGCAGCTTAACCGGGATCAATGAGCAGTTCTTC,CASSLTGINEQFF
TRBD2,TRBJ2-5,NA,TRBV7-9,TGTGCCAGCAGCTTAGCGCGGACTAGCGGGAGATCAACGGGGGAGACCCAGTACTTC,CASSLARTSGRSTGETQYF